The clone carrying this TCR beta chain was picked up many times. Its antigen remains unidentified. TCRdb redid the calling of the RACE reads with MiXCR, one entry per CDR3 protein. The repertoire holds approximately 86,000 distinct CDR3 sequences, with about a tenth as singletons. The CDR3 covers 14 residues. The ends lost 5 bases at V and 4 bases at J; junction bases unmatched: 4. Germline V gives CDR1 SGHTA, CDR2 FQGNSA. Time point denoted: patch test 3, about 24 weeks after DPC sensitization. Treatment here: therapeutic diphenylcyclopropenone sensitization with weekly scalp DPC. This specimen comes from a study of human T cells and chemical hapten exposure. Whole-study findings and limits: Controls formed significantly fewer large CDR3 similarity clusters than expanded TCRs did.

The V and J genes are TRBV7-2 and TRBJ2-5, with 10 bases lining up with TRBD1. The clonotype comes from a young woman with alopecia areata. Some clones in this sample may be carry-over from other donors' samples. This specimen consisted of whole blood, obtained in connection with sensitization to the hapten diphenylcyclopropenone (DPC). The CDR3 region is CASSATGGVETQYF. CDR3 nucleotides: TGTGCCAGCAGCGCGACAGGGGGCGTAGAGACCCAGTACTTC.